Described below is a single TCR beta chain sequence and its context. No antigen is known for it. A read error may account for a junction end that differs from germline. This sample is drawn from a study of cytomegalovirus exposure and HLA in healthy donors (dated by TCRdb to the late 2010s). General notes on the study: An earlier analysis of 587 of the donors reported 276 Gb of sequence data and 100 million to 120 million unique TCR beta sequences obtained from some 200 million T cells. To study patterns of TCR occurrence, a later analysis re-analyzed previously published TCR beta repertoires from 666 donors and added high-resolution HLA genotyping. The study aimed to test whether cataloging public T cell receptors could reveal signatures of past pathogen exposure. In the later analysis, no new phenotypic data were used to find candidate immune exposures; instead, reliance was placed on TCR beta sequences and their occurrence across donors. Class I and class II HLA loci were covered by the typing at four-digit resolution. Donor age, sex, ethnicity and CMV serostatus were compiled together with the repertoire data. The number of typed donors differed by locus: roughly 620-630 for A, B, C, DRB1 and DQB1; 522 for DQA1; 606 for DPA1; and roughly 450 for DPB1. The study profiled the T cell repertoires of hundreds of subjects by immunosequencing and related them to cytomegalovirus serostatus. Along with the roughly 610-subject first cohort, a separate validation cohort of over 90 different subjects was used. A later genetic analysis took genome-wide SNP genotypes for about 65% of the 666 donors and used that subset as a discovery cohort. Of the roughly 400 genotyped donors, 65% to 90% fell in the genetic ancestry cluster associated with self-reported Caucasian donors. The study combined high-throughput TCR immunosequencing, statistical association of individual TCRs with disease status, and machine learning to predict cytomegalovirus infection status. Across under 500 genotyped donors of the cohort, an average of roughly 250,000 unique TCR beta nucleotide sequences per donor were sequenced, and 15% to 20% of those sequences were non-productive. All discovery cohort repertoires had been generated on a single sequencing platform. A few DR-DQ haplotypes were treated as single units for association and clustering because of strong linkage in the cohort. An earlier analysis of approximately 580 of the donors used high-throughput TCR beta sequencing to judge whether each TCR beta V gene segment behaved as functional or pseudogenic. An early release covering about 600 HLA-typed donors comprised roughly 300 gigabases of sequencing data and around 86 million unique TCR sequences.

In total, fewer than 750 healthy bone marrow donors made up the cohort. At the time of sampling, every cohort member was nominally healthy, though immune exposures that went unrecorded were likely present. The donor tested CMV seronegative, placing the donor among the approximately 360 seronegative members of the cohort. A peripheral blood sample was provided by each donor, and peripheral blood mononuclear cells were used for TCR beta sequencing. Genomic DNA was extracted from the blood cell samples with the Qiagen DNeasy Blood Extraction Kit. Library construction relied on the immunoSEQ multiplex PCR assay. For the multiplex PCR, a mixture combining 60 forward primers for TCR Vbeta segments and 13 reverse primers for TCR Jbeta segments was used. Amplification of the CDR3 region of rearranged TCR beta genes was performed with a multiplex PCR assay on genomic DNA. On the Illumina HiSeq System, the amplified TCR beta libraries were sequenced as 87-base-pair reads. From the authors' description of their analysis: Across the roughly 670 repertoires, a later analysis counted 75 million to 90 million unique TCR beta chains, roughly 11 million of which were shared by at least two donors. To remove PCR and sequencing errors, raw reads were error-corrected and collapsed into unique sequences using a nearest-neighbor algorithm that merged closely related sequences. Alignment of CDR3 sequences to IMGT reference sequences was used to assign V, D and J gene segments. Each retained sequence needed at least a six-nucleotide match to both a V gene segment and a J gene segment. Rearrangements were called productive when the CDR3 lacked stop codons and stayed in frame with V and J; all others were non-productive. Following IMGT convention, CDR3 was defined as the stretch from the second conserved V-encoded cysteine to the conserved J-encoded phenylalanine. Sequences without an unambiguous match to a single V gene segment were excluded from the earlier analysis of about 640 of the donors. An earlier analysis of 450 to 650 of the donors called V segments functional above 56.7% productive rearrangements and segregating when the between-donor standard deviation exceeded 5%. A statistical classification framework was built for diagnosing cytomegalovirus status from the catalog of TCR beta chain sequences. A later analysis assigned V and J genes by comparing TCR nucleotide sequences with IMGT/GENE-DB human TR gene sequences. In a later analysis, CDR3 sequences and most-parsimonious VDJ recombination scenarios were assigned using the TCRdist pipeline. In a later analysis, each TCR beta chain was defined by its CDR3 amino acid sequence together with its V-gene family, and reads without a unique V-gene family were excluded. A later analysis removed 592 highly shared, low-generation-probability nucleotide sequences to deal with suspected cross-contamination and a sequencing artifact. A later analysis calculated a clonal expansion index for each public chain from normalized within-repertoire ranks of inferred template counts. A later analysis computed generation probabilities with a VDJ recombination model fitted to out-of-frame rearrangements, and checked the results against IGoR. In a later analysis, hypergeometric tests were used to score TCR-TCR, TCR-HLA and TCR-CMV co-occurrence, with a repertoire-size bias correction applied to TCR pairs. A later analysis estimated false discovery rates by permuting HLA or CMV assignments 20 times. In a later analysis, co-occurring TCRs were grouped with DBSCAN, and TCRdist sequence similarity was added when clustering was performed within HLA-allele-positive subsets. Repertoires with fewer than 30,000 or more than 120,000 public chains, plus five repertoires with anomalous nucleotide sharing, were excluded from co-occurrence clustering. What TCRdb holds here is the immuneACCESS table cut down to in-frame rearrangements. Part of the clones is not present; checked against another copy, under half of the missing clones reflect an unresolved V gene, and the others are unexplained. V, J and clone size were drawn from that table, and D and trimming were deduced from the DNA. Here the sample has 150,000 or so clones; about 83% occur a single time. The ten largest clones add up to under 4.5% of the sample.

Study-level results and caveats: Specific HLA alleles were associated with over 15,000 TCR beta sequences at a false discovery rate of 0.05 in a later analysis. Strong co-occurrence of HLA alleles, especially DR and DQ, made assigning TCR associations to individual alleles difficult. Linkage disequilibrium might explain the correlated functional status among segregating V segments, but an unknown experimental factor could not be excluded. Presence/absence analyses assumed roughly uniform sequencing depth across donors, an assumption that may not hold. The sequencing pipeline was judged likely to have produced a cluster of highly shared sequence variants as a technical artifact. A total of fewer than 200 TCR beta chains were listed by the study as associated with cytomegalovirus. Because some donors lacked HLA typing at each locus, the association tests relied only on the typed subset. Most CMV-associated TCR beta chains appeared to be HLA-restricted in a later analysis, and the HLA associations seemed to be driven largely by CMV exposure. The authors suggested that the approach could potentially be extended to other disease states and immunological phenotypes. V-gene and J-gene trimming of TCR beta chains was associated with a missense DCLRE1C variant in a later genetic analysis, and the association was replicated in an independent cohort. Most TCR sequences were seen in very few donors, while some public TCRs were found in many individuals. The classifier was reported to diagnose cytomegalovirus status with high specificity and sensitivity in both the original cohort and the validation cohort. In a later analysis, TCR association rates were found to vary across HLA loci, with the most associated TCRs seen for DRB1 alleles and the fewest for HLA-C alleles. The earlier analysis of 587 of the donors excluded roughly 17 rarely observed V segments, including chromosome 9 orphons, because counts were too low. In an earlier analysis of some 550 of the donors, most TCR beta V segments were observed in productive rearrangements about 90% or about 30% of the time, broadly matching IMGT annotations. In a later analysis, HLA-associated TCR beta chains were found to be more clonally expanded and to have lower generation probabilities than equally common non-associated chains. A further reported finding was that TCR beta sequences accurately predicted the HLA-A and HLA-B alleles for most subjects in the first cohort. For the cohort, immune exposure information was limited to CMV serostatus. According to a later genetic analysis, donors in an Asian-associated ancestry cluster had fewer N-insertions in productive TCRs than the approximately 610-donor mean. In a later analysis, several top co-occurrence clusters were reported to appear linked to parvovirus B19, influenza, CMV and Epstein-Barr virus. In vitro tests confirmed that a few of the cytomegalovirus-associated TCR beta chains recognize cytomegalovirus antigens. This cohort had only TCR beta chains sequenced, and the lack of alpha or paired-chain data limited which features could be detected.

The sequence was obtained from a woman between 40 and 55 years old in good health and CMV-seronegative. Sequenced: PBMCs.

Here the CDR3 is given as CASSLEQGAEQFF. The nucleotide sequence is given as TGTGCTAGCAGCTTAGAACAGGGGGCTGAGCAGTTCTTC. The V gene is TRBV7-7 and the J gene is TRBJ2-1, with 9 junctional bases fitting TRBD1. There are 13 amino acids in the CDR3, from cysteine to phenylalanine inclusive. Of all the DNA, just the CDR3 is kept, 39 bases in frame from base 1. For CDR1 and CDR2, the germline V gene (reference sequence) lists SSHAT and FNYEAQ.